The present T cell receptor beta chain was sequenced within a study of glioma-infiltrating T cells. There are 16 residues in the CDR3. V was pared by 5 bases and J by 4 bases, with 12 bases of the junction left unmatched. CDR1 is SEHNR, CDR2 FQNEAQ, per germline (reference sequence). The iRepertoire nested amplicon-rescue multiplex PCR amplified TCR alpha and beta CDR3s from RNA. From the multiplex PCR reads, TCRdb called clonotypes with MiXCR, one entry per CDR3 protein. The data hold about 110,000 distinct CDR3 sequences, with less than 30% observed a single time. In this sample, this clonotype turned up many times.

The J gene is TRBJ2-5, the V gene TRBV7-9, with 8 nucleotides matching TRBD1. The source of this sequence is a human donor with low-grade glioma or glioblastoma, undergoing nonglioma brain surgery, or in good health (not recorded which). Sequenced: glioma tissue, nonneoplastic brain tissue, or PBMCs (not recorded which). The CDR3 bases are TGTGCCAGCAGCCCGGGTCGGACAGGGTTTGGAGAGACCCAGTACTTC. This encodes CASSPGRTGFGETQYF.